This T cell receptor (beta chain) was recorded in a study of blood T cell repertoires in COVID-19. The wider study: T cells, B-cell-depleted T cells, or PBMCs supplied cDNA or gDNA.

Sequencing was performed with immunoSEQ multiplex PCR; in TCRdb, only in-frame clones are kept and a portion is missing. The sample has fewer than 65,000 clones, 90% seen once. In germline, CDR1 is KGHDR, CDR2 SFDVKD. Trimming shortened V by 4 bases and J by 3 bases, and 15 bases separated the two germline ends. The CDR3 totals 15 residues. Sequenced sample: peripheral blood. The receptor was isolated from a human donor in a cohort sampled during active COVID-19. The V gene is TRBV24-1, the J gene TRBJ2-7, with D possibly being TRBD1 (6 bases). The CDR3 DNA is TGTGCCACCAGTGACCAAAAACAGGGAATCTACGAGCAGTACTTC. It is translated as CATSDQKQGIYEQYF.